Shown below are 29 T cell receptor beta chains from a single sample sequenced in a study of T cell changes during pregnancy in multiple sclerosis. Clones were read by immunoSEQ multiplex PCR, and TCRdb kept only the in-frame ones, dropping some. This sample has around 57,000 clones, with about nine tenths found just once. The sequencing here drew on peripheral blood, taken in the third trimester of pregnancy. The receptor set was obtained from a female donor in good health, enrolled as a control in a pregnancy study.

This sequence joins TRBV12-5 and TRBJ1-4; D unclear. Looked up from germline, CDR1 is LGHNT and CDR2 is FRNRAP. The CDR3 is made up of 14 amino acids. Trimming took 6 bases from V and 8 from J, leaving 16 bases between them. The CDR3 here is CASGFGGVGEKLFF. The CDR3 DNA follows: TGTGCTAGTGGCTTCGGCGGGGTAGGGGAAAAACTGTTTTTT.

With regard to this clone: The junction departs from the called germline gene at one end, perhaps through a read error. The V gene is TRBV7-7, the J gene TRBJ2-5, with D maybe TRBD2 (5 bases). Germline V gives CDR1 SSHAT, CDR2 FNYEAQ (reference sequence). The CDR3 covers 13 residues. This CDR3 is CASSLGDQETQYF. CDR3 DNA sequence: TGTGCTAGCAGCTTGGGAGACCAAGAGACCCAGTACTTC.

The sample holds one count of this clone. The chain joins TRBV11-1 to TRBJ2-7; TRBD1 matches at 10 bases. Trimming removed 2 bases from V and 4 bases from J; junction bases left unmatched: 5. CDR1 is SGHAT, CDR2 FQDESV, per germline (reference sequence). This CDR3 has 15 amino acids. The CDR3 reads CASSLYRTGGYEQYF. CDR3 bases: TGTGCCAGCAGCTTATATCGGACAGGGGGATACGAGCAGTACTTC.

V and J are TRBV10-3 and TRBJ2-7, with D tentatively TRBD1 (6 bases). This CDR3 region has 12 residues. Trimming took 3 bases from V and 12 from J, leaving 15 bases between them. Germline V lookup: CDR1 ENHRY, CDR2 SYGVKD. CDR3 loop: CAISEEQGQGYF. DNA for the CDR3: TGTGCCATCAGTGAAGAACAGGGCCAGGGGTACTTC.

The rearrangement joins TRBV7-9 to TRBJ2-7; the match to TRBD1 covers 8 bases. CDR1 and CDR2 (germline): SEHNR, FQNEAQ (reference sequence). This CDR3 comprises 12 residues. V gave up 1 base and J gave up 9 bases; unmatched junction bases: 2. CDR3 sequence: CASSLEDRAQYF. Here the CDR3 DNA reads TGTGCCAGCAGCTTAGAGGACAGGGCGCAGTACTTC.

The chain couples TRBV2 to TRBJ1-5; 9 bases match TRBD1. V lost 5 bases and J lost 0; bases outside the gene matches: 5. This CDR3 contains 16 residues. The germline V gene has CDR1 SNHLY and CDR2 FYNNEI. CDR3 nucleotide sequence: TGTGCCAGCAGTAAAAGGACAGGGGATAGCAATCAGCCCCAGCATTTT. This codes for CASSKRTGDSNQPQHF. The variable domain in full, with the rest retrieved from reference TRBV2 and TRBJ1-5, is EPEVTQTPSHQVTQMGQEVILRCVPISNHLYFYWYRQILGQKVEFLVSFYNNEISEKSEIFDDQFSVERPDGSNFTLKIRSTKLEDSAMYFCASSKRTGDSNQPQHFGDGTRLSIL.

The V call is TRBV7-8, the J call TRBJ2-7, with 12 bases identical to TRBD1. V lost 4 bases, J lost 5 bases, and 6 bases stayed unmatched. CDR3 length: 15 residues. In germline, CDR1 is SGHVS, CDR2 FQNEAQ. The CDR3: CASSYTGTGGNEQYF. The DNA of the CDR3 is TGTGCCAGCAGCTATACCGGGACAGGGGGCAACGAGCAGTACTTC.

The J gene is TRBJ2-4, the V gene TRBV28, with 9 bases that match TRBD2. Trimming removed 8 bases from V and 8 bases from J; junction bases left unmatched: 10. Germline V gene data show CDR1 as MDHEN and CDR2 as SYDVKM. This CDR3 has 14 amino acids. The CDR3 reads CASGFGTSWYIQYF. The DNA for the CDR3 is TGTGCCAGCGGCTTTGGGACTAGCTGGTACATTCAGTACTTC.

This CDR3 reads CASSLAAWTVTEAFF. The CDR3 DNA sequence: TGTGCCAGCAGCTTAGCCGCCTGGACAGTCACTGAAGCTTTCTTT. The chain joins TRBV7-8 to TRBJ1-1; D might be TRBD1 (6 bases). The V gene's germline CDR1 is SGHVS and CDR2 FQNEAQ. V dropped 0 bases and J dropped 4 bases, with 12 bases sitting between them. CDR3 length: 15 residues. The complete variable domain, with remaining parts taken from reference TRBV7-8 and TRBJ1-1, reads GAGVSQSPRYKVAKRGQDVALRCDPISGHVSLFWYQQALGQGPEFLTYFQNEAQLDKSGLPSDRFFAERPEGSVSTLKIQRTQQEDSAVYLCASSLAAWTVTEAFFGQGTRLTVV.

V and J are TRBV6-1 and TRBJ2-7; D is possibly TRBD1 (6 bases). Deletions cut 7 bases from V and 7 bases from J, with 17 bases between. Germline CDR1 MNHNS, CDR2 SASEGT. This CDR3 has 13 amino acids. The CDR3 coding sequence is TGTGCCAGCACGGACATAGGACAGTGGGAGCAGTACTTC. Encoded protein: CASTDIGQWEQYF.

The chain carries TRBV5-1 and TRBJ2-5; D call uncertain. Germline V gene data show CDR1 as SGHRS and CDR2 as YFSETQ. V shed 2 bases and J shed 5 bases, with 16 bases lying between them. This CDR3 is built from 15 residues. This CDR3 reads CASSFDGQTWETQYF. CDR3 in DNA: TGCGCCAGCAGCTTCGATGGGCAGACGTGGGAGACCCAGTACTTC.

The table lists this clone with a few counts. The chain is built from TRBV19 and TRBJ1-6, with 9 bases fitting TRBD1. Trimming at V came to 8 bases and at J to 10 bases, leaving 6 bases not matched to a gene. CDR1 is LNHDA and CDR2 is SQIVND in the germline V gene (reference sequence). This CDR3 has 13 residues. The CDR3 reads CASSGQGDSPLHF. As DNA, the CDR3 is TGTGCCAGTTCGGGACAGGGTGACTCACCCCTCCACTTT.

This sequence joins TRBV7-8 and TRBJ2-1; weak D call: TRBD2 (5 bases). In germline, CDR1 is SGHVS, CDR2 FQNEAQ. There are 14 residues in the CDR3. V was cut by 4 bases and J by 0 bases, with 7 bases left in between. The CDR3 region is CASSSGDSYNEQFF. The CDR3 bases are TGTGCCAGCAGCTCCGGGGACTCCTACAATGAGCAGTTCTTC.

This sequence joins TRBV2 and TRBJ1-5; D is uncertain. In germline, CDR1 is SNHLY, CDR2 FYNNEI. The CDR3 contains 14 residues. Trimming shortened V by 7 bases and J by 7 bases, and 17 bases separated the two germline ends. Written as DNA, the CDR3 is TGTGCCAGCAAAGTGGGAGGATACGGCCAGCCCCAGCATTTT. Translated, it gives CASKVGGYGQPQHF.

The chain couples TRBV5-1 to TRBJ2-7; 8 bases agree with TRBD1. V dropped 0 bases and J dropped 4; count of bases not matched to a gene: 6. The CDR3 extends over 15 amino acids. Germline lookup yields CDR1 SGHRS and CDR2 YFSETQ. DNA for the CDR3: TGCGCCAGCAGCTTGGCCCAGGGGGCTAGGTACGAGCAGTACTTC. The encoded protein is CASSLAQGARYEQYF.

The CDR3 loop is CASTSPATGDPYGYTF. As DNA, the CDR3 is TGTGCCAGTACCTCCCCGGCGACAGGGGATCCCTATGGCTACACCTTC. The chain uses TRBV19 and TRBJ1-2; 8 bases agree with TRBD1. The CDR3 runs 16 residues. V gave up 7 bases and J gave up 4 bases; unmatched junction bases: 14. CDR1 LNHDA and CDR2 SQIVND come from the germline V gene (reference sequence).

This clone was recorded only once. This chain uses TRBV11-2 with TRBJ2-1; D gene unclear. CDR3 length: 14 amino acids. Germline V CDR1 and CDR2: SGHAT, FQNNGV. V was clipped by 8 bases and J by 0 bases, with 11 bases between them. The CDR3 is CASGLQSSYNEQFF. The DNA of the CDR3 is TGTGCCAGCGGTTTACAAAGCTCCTACAATGAGCAGTTCTTC.

The chain employs TRBV6-5 and TRBJ1-2; D may be TRBD1 (6 bases). The ends were cut back, 0 bases at V and 8 bases at J, with 10 bases in the middle. Per the germline V gene, CDR1 is MNHEY and CDR2 is SVGAGI. The CDR3 covers 13 residues. CDR3 amino acids: CASSYSQGGGYTF. CDR3 nucleotides: TGTGCCAGCAGTTACTCACAGGGTGGCGGCTACACCTTC.

The rearrangement joins TRBV6-5 to TRBJ2-1; weak D call: TRBD2 (6 bases). The CDR3 has 15 residues. Trimming took off 4 bases at V and 0 bases at J, with 10 bases between the two ends. From germline, CDR1 is MNHEY and CDR2 SVGAGI. The DNA of the CDR3 is TGTGCCAGCAGTTCCGGGACTTACTCCTACAATGAGCAGTTCTTC. Translating gives CASSSGTYSYNEQFF.

This clone was seen a single time. V usage is TRBV5-1 and J usage is TRBJ2-3; D perhaps matches TRBD1 (5 bases). The CDR3 consists of 13 residues. Trimming took off 6 bases at V and 2 bases at J, with 10 bases between the two ends. Germline CDR1 and CDR2: SGHRS and YFSETQ. The CDR3 loop is CASTLDNTDTQYF. The CDR3 bases are TGCGCCAGCACCCTGGACAACACAGATACGCAGTATTTT.

CDR3 amino acids: CAWNLPRNEKLFF. CDR3 in DNA: TGTGCCTGGAATTTACCGCGAAATGAAAAACTGTTTTTT. This sequence joins TRBV30 and TRBJ1-4, with D hard to call. This CDR3 spans 13 amino acids. The germline V gene encodes CDR1 GTSNPN and CDR2 SVGIG (reference sequence). V lost 4 bases, J lost 5 bases, and 11 bases lay in between.

Turning to this clone: An end of the junction does not agree with germline; a read error may underlie this. The chain uses TRBV7-7 and TRBJ1-1; D is unresolved. Germline CDR1 is SSHAT and CDR2 is FNYEAQ (reference sequence). The CDR3 has 13 amino acids. CDR3 loop: CASSPFMNTEAFF. In DNA, the CDR3 is TGTGCTAGCAGCCCATTCATGAACACTGAAGCTTTCTTT.

The genes are TRBV30 and TRBJ1-1, with D perhaps TRBD1 (6 bases). This CDR3 has 12 amino acids. Germline CDR1 reads GTSNPN; CDR2 reads SVGIG (reference sequence). Trimming stripped 0 bases from V and 11 bases from J, with 13 bases between. In DNA, the CDR3 is TGTGCCTGGAGTGTGCGGGGGGCTTACGCTTTCTTT. This codes for CAWSVRGAYAFF.

There are a few counts of this clone. The rearrangement links TRBV28 to TRBJ1-1; 7 bases fit TRBD1. This CDR3 is built from 12 residues. V lost 10 bases, J lost 8 bases, and 10 bases stayed unmatched. In germline, CDR1 is MDHEN, CDR2 SYDVKM. In DNA, the CDR3 is TGTGCCACCCTTCGGGCAGGGGGAGAAGCTTTCTTT. It codes for CATLRAGGEAFF.

V and J are TRBV9 and TRBJ1-2, with 7 positions matching TRBD1. CDR1 and CDR2 (germline): SGDLS, YYNGEE. The CDR3 runs 13 residues. The ends lost 4 bases at V and 3 bases at J; junction bases unmatched: 3. In DNA form, the CDR3 reads TGTGCCAGCAGCCTCGGGACAGACTATGGCTACACCTTC. Protein product: CASSLGTDYGYTF.

The V gene is TRBV28, the J gene TRBJ2-2; no definite D call. V dropped 4 bases and J dropped 5 bases, with 2 bases sitting between them. CDR1 is MDHEN and CDR2 is SYDVKM in the germline V gene. The CDR3 has 11 residues. The CDR3 DNA is TGTGCCAGCAGTTCAACCGGGGAGCTGTTTTTT. As protein: CASSSTGELFF.

The chain is built from TRBV7-2 and TRBJ1-2, with D possibly being TRBD1 (6 bases). The CDR3 loop spans 14 amino acids. The germline V and J ends were trimmed by 5 bases and 6 bases, with 16 bases remaining between them. The germline V gene encodes CDR1 SGHTA and CDR2 FQGNSA. As DNA, the CDR3 is TGTGCCAGCAGCCCCTGGGGCAGGGGAGATGGCTACACCTTC. Protein product: CASSPWGRGDGYTF. The entire variable domain, with the rest obtained from reference TRBV7-2 and TRBJ1-2, is as follows: GAGVSQSPSNKVTEKGKDVELRCDPISGHTALYWYRQSLGQGLEFLIYFQGNSAPDKSGLPSDRFSAERTGGSVSTLTIQRTQQEDSAVYLCASSPWGRGDGYTFGSGTRLTVV.

The table lists this clone with a count of one. V gene TRBV18 combines with J gene TRBJ1-5, with D possibly TRBD1 on 5 matching bases. The CDR3 loop spans 15 amino acids. Germline V gene lookup returns CDR1 KGHSH and CDR2 LQKENI. Between the trimmed V and J ends, which lost 4 bases and 5 bases, there was a span of 15 bases. CDR3 nucleotide sequence: TGTGCCAGCTCACGCCGGGTACAGACAGATCAGCCCCAGCATTTT. Translation gives CASSRRVQTDQPQHF.

V usage is TRBV7-6 and J usage is TRBJ1-1, with 7 positions matching TRBD1. Germline CDR1 is SGHVS and CDR2 is FNYEAQ. The CDR3 totals 16 residues. The V gene end was trimmed by 0 bases and the J gene end by 0 bases; junction bases not matched to a gene: 4. CDR3 sequence (DNA): TGTGCCAGCAGCTTAGCGCCAGGGACAGTGAACACTGAAGCTTTCTTT. This translates into CASSLAPGTVNTEAFF.